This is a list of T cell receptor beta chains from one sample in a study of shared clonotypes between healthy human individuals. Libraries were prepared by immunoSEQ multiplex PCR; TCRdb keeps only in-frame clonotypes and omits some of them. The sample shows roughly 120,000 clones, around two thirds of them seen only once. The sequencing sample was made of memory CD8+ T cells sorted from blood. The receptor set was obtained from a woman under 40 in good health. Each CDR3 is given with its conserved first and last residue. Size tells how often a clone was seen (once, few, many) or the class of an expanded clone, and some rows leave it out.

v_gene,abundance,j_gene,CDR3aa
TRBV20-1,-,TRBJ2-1,CSASHGIEQFF
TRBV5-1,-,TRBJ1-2,CASSLATGFNGYTF
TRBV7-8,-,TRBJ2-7,CASTKNNPINTVYEQYF
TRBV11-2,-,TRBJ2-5,CASSPRASRETQYF
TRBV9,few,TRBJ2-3,CASSVDGVGDTQYF
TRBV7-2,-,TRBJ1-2,CASSPPGEAYGYTF
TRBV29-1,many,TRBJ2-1,CSVEFEAGVEQFF
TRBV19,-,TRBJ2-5,CASSILAGDQETQYF
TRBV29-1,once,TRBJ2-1,CSVEGSGDGNEQFF
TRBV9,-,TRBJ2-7,CASSAGQVLPYEQYF
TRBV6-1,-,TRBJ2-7,CASSDRTFYEQYF
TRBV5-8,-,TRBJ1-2,CASRTGQRPANYGYTF
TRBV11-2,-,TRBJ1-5,CASSLGQGSNQPQHF
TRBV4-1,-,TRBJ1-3,CASSQVIGGSGNTIYF
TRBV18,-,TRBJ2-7,CASSPPMGGGDYEQYF
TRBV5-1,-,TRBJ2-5,CASRDPVGTQYF
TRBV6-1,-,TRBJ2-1,CASRGWGNNEQFF
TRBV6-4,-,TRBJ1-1,CASSDTDNTEAFF